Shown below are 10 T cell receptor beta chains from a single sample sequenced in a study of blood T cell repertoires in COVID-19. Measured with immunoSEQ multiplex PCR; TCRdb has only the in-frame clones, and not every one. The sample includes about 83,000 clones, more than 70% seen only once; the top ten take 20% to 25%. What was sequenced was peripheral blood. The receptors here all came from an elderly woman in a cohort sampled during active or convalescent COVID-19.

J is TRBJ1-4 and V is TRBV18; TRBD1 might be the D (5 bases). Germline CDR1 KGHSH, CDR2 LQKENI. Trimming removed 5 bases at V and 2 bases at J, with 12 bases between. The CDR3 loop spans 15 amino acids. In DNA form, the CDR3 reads TGTGCCAGCTCATCTCAGGGTGAGACTAATGAAAAACTGTTTTTT. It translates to CASSSQGETNEKLFF.

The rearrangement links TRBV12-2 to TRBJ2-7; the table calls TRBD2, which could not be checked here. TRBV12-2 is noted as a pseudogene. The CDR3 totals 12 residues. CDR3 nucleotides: TGTGCAAGTCGCTTAGCGCTAGGGGCGCGGGATGTC. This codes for CASRLALGARDV.

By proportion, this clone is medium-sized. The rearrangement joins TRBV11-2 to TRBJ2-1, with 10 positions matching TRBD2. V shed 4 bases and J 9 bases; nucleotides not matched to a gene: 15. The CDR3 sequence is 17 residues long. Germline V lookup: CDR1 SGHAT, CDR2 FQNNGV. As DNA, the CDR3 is TGTGCCAGCAGCTCAAACGGACTAGCGGCCAACGACGGTGAGCAGTTCTTC. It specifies CASSSNGLAANDGEQFF.

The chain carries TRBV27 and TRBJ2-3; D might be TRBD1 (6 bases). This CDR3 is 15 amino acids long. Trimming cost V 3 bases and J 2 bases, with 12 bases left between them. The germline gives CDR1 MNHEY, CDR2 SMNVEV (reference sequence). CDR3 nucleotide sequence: TGTGCCAGCAGTTTCTGGGACACCCCCACAGATACGCAGTATTTT. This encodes CASSFWDTPTDTQYF.

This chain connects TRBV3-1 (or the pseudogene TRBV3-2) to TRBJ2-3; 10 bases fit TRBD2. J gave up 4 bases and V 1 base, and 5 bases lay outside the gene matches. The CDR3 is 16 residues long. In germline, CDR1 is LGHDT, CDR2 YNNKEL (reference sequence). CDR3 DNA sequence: TGTGCCAGCAGCCAAGTAGCGGGAGGTTTCCCAGATACGCAGTATTTT. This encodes CASSQVAGGFPDTQYF.

CDR3 sequence (DNA): TGTGCCAGCAGTGGGGGGTTCGGTGAGCAGTTCTTC. Amino acids: CASSGGFGEQFF. The gene calls are TRBV12-3 or TRBV12-4 and TRBJ2-1, with D possibly being TRBD2 (6 bases). The V gene lost 5 bases and the J gene lost 9 bases, with 11 bases spanning the gap. The CDR3 loop spans 12 amino acids.

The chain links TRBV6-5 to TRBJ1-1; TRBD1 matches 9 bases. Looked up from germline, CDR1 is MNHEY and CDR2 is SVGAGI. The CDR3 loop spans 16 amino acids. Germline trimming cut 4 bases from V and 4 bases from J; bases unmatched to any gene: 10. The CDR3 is CASSSGTGPGGTEAFF. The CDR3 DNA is TGTGCCAGCAGTTCCGGGACAGGGCCCGGGGGCACTGAAGCTTTCTTT.

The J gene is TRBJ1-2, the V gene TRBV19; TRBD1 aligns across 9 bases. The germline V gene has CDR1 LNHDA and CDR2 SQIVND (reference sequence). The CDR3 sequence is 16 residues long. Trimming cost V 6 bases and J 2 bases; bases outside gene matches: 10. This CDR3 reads CASRSPRGQGNYGYTF. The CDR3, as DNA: TGTGCCAGTAGGTCGCCCCGAGGACAGGGGAACTATGGCTACACCTTC.

CDR3 coding DNA: TGTGCCAGCAGCTTGGGTCTAGCGGGATTCGAGCAGTACTTC. Encoded protein: CASSLGLAGFEQYF. The chain joins TRBV5-6 to TRBJ2-7; 9 bases agree with TRBD2. V trimming: 0 bases; J trimming: 6 bases; junction bases outside the gene matches: 4. This CDR3 contains 14 residues. Germline V gives CDR1 SGHDT, CDR2 YYEEEE.

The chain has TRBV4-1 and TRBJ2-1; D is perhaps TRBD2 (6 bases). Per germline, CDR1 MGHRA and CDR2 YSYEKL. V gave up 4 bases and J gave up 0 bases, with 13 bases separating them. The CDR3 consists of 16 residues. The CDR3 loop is CASSPQLSGSYNEQFF. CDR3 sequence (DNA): TGCGCCAGCAGCCCTCAACTTAGCGGCTCCTACAATGAGCAGTTCTTC.